This entry concerns a single T cell receptor beta chain. Produced via immunoSEQ multiplex PCR; TCRdb's table is partial and in-frame only. The table records 40,000 or so clones, 91% of them present only once. Looked up from germline, CDR1 is SGHNT and CDR2 is YENEEA. The CDR3 loop spans 14 amino acids. The V gene lost 5 bases and the J gene lost 10 bases, with 15 bases spanning the gap. The data stem from a study of control samples from healthy donors and cancer patients. What was sequenced was PBMCs. This chain uses TRBV11-3 with TRBJ1-6; D unclear. The receptor was isolated from a woman in her thirties or forties with head and neck cancer. The CDR3 reads CASSQGGLDSPLHF. The CDR3 region has the DNA TGTGCCAGCAGCCAAGGAGGGCTGGACTCACCCCTCCACTTT.